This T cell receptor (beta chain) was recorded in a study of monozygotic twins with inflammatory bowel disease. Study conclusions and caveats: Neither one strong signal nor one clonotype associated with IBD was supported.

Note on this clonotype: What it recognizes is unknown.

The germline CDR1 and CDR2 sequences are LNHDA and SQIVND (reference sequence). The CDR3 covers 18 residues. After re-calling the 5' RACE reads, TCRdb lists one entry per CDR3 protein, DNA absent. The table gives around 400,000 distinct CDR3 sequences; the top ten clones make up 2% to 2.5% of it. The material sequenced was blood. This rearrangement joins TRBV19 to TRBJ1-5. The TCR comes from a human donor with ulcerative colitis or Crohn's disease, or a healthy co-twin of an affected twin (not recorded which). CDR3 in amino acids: CASSIIGVGDVGNQPQHF.